The 21 T cell receptor beta chains below were found in one sample sequenced in a study of shared clonotypes between healthy human individuals (dated by TCRdb to about 2020). Library preparation was by the immunoSEQ multiplex PCR assay. What TCRdb holds here is the immuneACCESS table cut down to in-frame rearrangements. Part of the clones is not present; checked against another copy, under half of the missing clones reflect an unresolved V gene, and the others are unexplained. This sample holds about 510,000 clones; about 96% were observed only once. The top ten hold under 0.06% of the sample. Specimen: naive CD4+ T cells sorted from blood. The sample's cell subset or site label is to be understood as: CD45RA+ positively selected. Receptors were obtained from a woman aged 25-40 years in good health.

The chain carries TRBV28 and TRBJ2-3, with D possibly matching TRBD2 (6 bases). Germline V lookup: CDR1 MDHEN, CDR2 SYDVKM. Trimming cost V 5 bases and J 3 bases, with 18 bases left between them. CDR3 length: 16 residues. CDR3 loop: CASSKGGRIVTDTQYF. CDR3 bases: TGTGCCAGCAGTAAAGGAGGGCGAATCGTTACAGATACGCAGTATTTT.

This sequence joins TRBV5-1 and TRBJ2-3; D uncertain. CDR1 and CDR2 from the germline V gene are SGHRS and YFSETQ. Trimming shortened V by 0 bases and J by 3 bases, and 11 bases separated the two germline ends. The CDR3 runs to 15 residues. The CDR3 spells CASSLGTTATDTQYF. CDR3 sequence (DNA): TGCGCCAGCAGCTTGGGCACTACCGCTACAGATACGCAGTATTTT. Full variable domain (rest looked up from reference TRBV5-1 and TRBJ2-3): KAGVTQTPRYLIKTRGQQVTLSCSPISGHRSVSWYQQTPGQGLQFLFEYFSETQRNKGNFPGRFSGRQFSNSRSEMNVSTLELGDSALYLCASSLGTTATDTQYFGPGTRLTVL.

The chain links TRBV5-6 to TRBJ2-6; D call uncertain. The CDR3 sequence is 15 residues long. The germline gives CDR1 SGHDT, CDR2 YYEEEE. Trimming cost V 6 bases and J 5 bases, with 15 bases left between them. The CDR3 sequence: CASTGNNSRANVLTF. DNA for the CDR3: TGTGCCAGCACCGGTAACAATAGTCGGGCCAACGTCCTGACTTTC.

The chain links TRBV5-1 to TRBJ2-6; the D gene is possibly TRBD1 (5 bases). V gave up 4 bases and J gave up 2 bases, with 13 bases separating them. Per germline, CDR1 SGHRS and CDR2 YFSETQ. This CDR3 is built from 16 residues. The CDR3 DNA is TGCGCCAGCAGCGTAACAGGTTCCACTGGGGCCAACGTCCTGACTTTC. Its protein is CASSVTGSTGANVLTF.

The chain carries TRBV19 and TRBJ1-5; perhaps TRBD1 as D (5 bases). The CDR3 loop spans 16 amino acids. Trimming pared 6 bases from V and 4 bases from J, leaving 19 bases between. Germline loops: CDR1 LNHDA, CDR2 SQIVND (reference sequence). CDR3 protein: CASRAWSRQTNQPQHF. CDR3 in DNA: TGTGCCAGTAGAGCCTGGAGTCGACAGACAAATCAGCCCCAGCATTTT.

This sequence joins TRBV25-1 and TRBJ2-2; TRBD1 matches at 10 bases. This CDR3 contains 15 residues. V shed 3 bases, J shed 5 bases, and the junction held 3 bases outside the gene matches. Germline V CDR1 and CDR2: MGHDK, SYGVNS. The CDR3 DNA reads TGTGCCAGCAGTGACGGGACAGGGGTAACCGGGGAGCTGTTTTTT. Protein product: CASSDGTGVTGELFF.

The chain joins TRBV10-1 to TRBJ2-7, with 9 nucleotides matching TRBD1. The ends lost 2 bases at V and 4 bases at J; junction bases unmatched: 6. The CDR3 sequence is 15 residues long. Germline values: CDR1 WNHNN, CDR2 SYGVQD (reference sequence). The CDR3 spells CASSETGTGFYEQYF. For the CDR3, the DNA is TGCGCCAGCAGTGAGACCGGGACAGGGTTTTACGAGCAGTACTTC.

The chain links TRBV18 to TRBJ2-6, with TRBD1 identical over 9 bases. Germline lookup yields CDR1 KGHSH and CDR2 LQKENI. The CDR3 spans 19 residues. Germline trimming cut 0 bases from V and 0 bases from J; bases unmatched to any gene: 6. CDR3 loop: CASSPPVGQGGSGANVLTF. CDR3 in DNA: TGTGCCAGCTCACCACCGGTGGGACAGGGTGGCTCTGGGGCCAACGTCCTGACTTTC. Combining the CDR3 with reference TRBV18 and TRBJ2-6 gives the whole variable domain NAGVMQNPRHLVRRRGQEARLRCSPMKGHSHVYWYRQLPEEGLKFMVYLQKENIIDESGMPKERFSAEFPKEGPSILRIQQVVRGDSAAYFCASSPPVGQGGSGANVLTFGAGSRLTVL.

A few counts support this clone. This rearrangement joins TRBV19 to TRBJ1-5, with 7 bases that match TRBD1. Germline trimming cut 5 bases from V and 2 bases from J; bases unmatched to any gene: 6. The germline gives CDR1 LNHDA, CDR2 SQIVND (reference sequence). The CDR3 runs 15 residues. This chain's CDR3 is CASSVGTVRNQPQHF. DNA for the CDR3: TGTGCCAGTAGTGTTGGGACAGTACGCAATCAGCCCCAGCATTTT.

The chain carries TRBV9 and TRBJ2-5; D gene unclear. Germline V gene lookup returns CDR1 SGDLS and CDR2 YYNGEE. The CDR3 extends over 14 amino acids. V shed 4 bases and J shed 0 bases, with 10 bases lying between them. The CDR3 DNA reads TGTGCCAGCAGCAGAAGTGGGTACCAAGAGACCCAGTACTTC. This translates into CASSRSGYQETQYF. Together with reference TRBV9 and TRBJ2-5, the CDR3 gives the full variable domain: DSGVTQTPKHLITATGQRVTLRCSPRSGDLSVYWYQQSLDQGLQFLIQYYNGEERAKGNILERFSAQQFPDLHSELNLSSLELGDSALYFCASSRSGYQETQYFGPGTRLLVL.

This clone was picked up one time. V usage is TRBV9 and J usage is TRBJ1-5; 7 bases are shared with TRBD1. V shed 3 bases, J shed 5 bases, and the junction held 5 bases outside the gene matches. The CDR3 loop spans 14 amino acids. The germline gives CDR1 SGDLS, CDR2 YYNGEE. The chain's CDR3 is CASSGSTGHQPQHF. Here the CDR3 DNA reads TGTGCCAGCAGCGGATCGACAGGGCATCAGCCCCAGCATTTT.

The chain couples TRBV2 to TRBJ2-2, with a tentative D call TRBD1 (6 bases). This CDR3 comprises 14 residues. V gave up 5 bases and J gave up 6 bases, with 13 bases separating them. Germline assignment: CDR1 SNHLY and CDR2 FYNNEI. CDR3 in DNA: TGTGCCAGCAGTAAACAGACAGGATCCGGGGAGCTGTTTTTT. Protein product: CASSKQTGSGELFF.

This chain uses TRBV5-1 with TRBJ1-3; TRBD1 agrees at 7 bases. Germline CDR1 SGHRS, CDR2 YFSETQ. The V gene end was trimmed by 6 bases and the J gene end by 3 bases; junction bases not matched to a gene: 9. The CDR3 is 15 amino acids. The chain's CDR3 is CASKFGGGGGNTIYF. The CDR3 nucleotides read TGCGCCAGCAAATTCGGAGGGGGCGGTGGAAACACCATATATTTT.

The chain uses TRBV15 and TRBJ2-2; 9 bases are a match to TRBD2. Trimming cost V 4 bases and J 4 bases; bases outside gene matches: 10. Germline-derived CDR1 and CDR2 are LNHNV and YYDKDF (reference sequence). The CDR3 has 17 residues. The CDR3 loop reads CATSKGTSRSGTGELFF. The CDR3 nucleotides read TGTGCCACCAGCAAGGGGACTAGCAGATCGGGCACCGGGGAGCTGTTTTTT.

This clone was found a few times. The chain is built from TRBV7-6 and TRBJ2-3; D might be TRBD2 (6 bases). The CDR3 totals 16 residues. Trimming left V 8 bases short and J 2 bases short, with 20 bases between. Germline values: CDR1 SGHVS, CDR2 FNYEAQ. CDR3 DNA: TGTGCCAGCGTGGCGGTGGCGGGGAGAGTCACAGATACGCAGTATTTT. Amino acid sequence: CASVAVAGRVTDTQYF. Full variable domain (rest looked up from reference TRBV7-6 and TRBJ2-3): GAGVSQSPRYKVTKRGQDVALRCDPISGHVSLYWYRQALGQGPEFLTYFNYEAQQDKSGLPNDRFSAERPEGSISTLTIQRTEQRDSAMYRCASVAVAGRVTDTQYFGPGTRLTVL.

As concerns this clone: Germline is not matched at one junction end, which may reflect a read error. The rearrangement joins TRBV29-1 to TRBJ2-5, with a tentative D call TRBD2 (5 bases). The J call may be incorrect, as the DNA end agrees better with TRBJ2-7. Germline lookup yields CDR1 SQVTM and CDR2 ANQGSEA. The CDR3 spans 13 residues. This CDR3 reads CSVDAPSSHEQYF. Written as DNA, the CDR3 is TGCAGCGTTGATGCCCCTAGCTCCCACGAGCAGTACTTC.

The chain employs TRBV19 and TRBJ2-6; unclear D gene. The V end was cut by 5 bases, the J end by 4 bases, with 15 bases between. Germline V gene sequence: CDR1 LNHDA, CDR2 SQIVND (reference sequence). The CDR3 runs 16 residues. CDR3 in DNA: TGTGCCAGTAGTTGGCAGGCCCAAGCCGGGGCCAACGTCCTGACTTTC. This sequence encodes CASSWQAQAGANVLTF.

The gene calls are TRBV11-2 and TRBJ2-7, with TRBD2 matching over 9 bases. Germline values: CDR1 SGHAT, CDR2 FQNNGV. Trimming at V came to 0 bases and at J to 5 bases, leaving 8 bases not matched to a gene. The CDR3 is made up of 16 amino acids. CDR3 bases: TGTGCCAGCAGCTTAGAGGGGGTAGCGGGAGTTCACGAGCAGTACTTC. Amino acid sequence: CASSLEGVAGVHEQYF.

The chain employs TRBV5-1 and TRBJ2-5; 9 nucleotides match TRBD2. With the DNA end fitting TRBJ2-7 better, the J assignment may be wrong. The CDR3 runs to 15 residues. CDR1 is SGHRS and CDR2 is YFSETQ in the germline V gene. The CDR3 here is CASSQRGRAHYEQYF. Written as DNA, the CDR3 is TGCGCCAGCAGTCAACGCGGGAGGGCCCATTACGAGCAGTACTTC.

V and J are TRBV10-1 and TRBJ2-7; tentatively, D is TRBD1 (6 bases). CDR3 length: 15 residues. The V and J ends lost 2 bases and 1 base respectively, with 12 bases between them. Germline CDR1 reads WNHNN; CDR2 reads SYGVQD (reference sequence). CDR3 residues: CASSEAAGASYEQYF. CDR3 coding DNA: TGCGCCAGCAGTGAGGCGGCAGGGGCATCCTACGAGCAGTACTTC.

V is TRBV10-2 and J is TRBJ2-7, with a possible D match to TRBD2 (5 bases). Germline V gene data show CDR1 as WSHSY and CDR2 as SAAADI. V was shortened by 7 bases and J by 3 bases, with 13 bases between the two germline ends. CDR3 size: 13 residues. CDR3 coding DNA: TGCGCCAGCAAGGAGGACCCGTACTACGAGCAGTACTTC. As protein: CASKEDPYYEQYF.